The sequence of this T cell receptor (beta chain) was determined in a study of T cell responses to AZD1222 COVID-19 vaccine. TCRdb keeps only in-frame clones here, not all; method: immunoSEQ multiplex PCR. Among 75,000 to 95,000 clones listed, 88% were seen once. The trim removed 9 bases at V and 2 bases at J, leaving 4 bases unmatched. The CDR3 spans 13 residues. Germline CDR1 is SNHLY and CDR2 is FYNNEI. The sequence derives from an adult in good health. The sample here was peripheral blood, taken on day 0 of AZD1222 vaccination. The chain has TRBV2 and TRBJ2-7; 10 bases are a match to TRBD2. CDR3: CASRTSGTYEQYF. The CDR3 DNA reads as TGTGCCAGTAGGACTAGCGGAACCTACGAGCAGTACTTC.